Presented here are 2 T cell receptor beta chains from one specimen sequenced in a study of shared clonotypes between healthy human individuals. Some clones are missing from TCRdb's copy, which holds only in-frame ones; the method was immunoSEQ multiplex PCR. The sample has roughly 2.5 million clones; around nine tenths are singletons. Sequenced: naive CD4+ T cells sorted from blood. The subset: CD45RA+ positively selected. The receptors were gathered from a man in his late teens or twenties in good health.

As for this clone: The same CDR3 is also encoded by other DNA sequences in this sample. The CDR3 loop reads CASSFDGLSYNEQFF. CDR3 sequence (DNA): TGTGCCAGCAGCTTCGACGGACTCTCCTACAATGAGCAGTTCTTC. The chain is built from TRBV11-2 and TRBJ2-1, with D possibly being TRBD2 (5 bases). The V gene's germline CDR1 is SGHAT and CDR2 FQNNGV. The CDR3 loop spans 15 amino acids. Trimming left V 3 bases short and J 0 bases short, with 9 bases between.

CDR3 protein: CASSAPGLANEQFF. The CDR3 DNA reads as TGTGCCAGCAGCGCACCGGGACTAGCGAATGAGCAGTTCTTC. This chain links TRBV9 with TRBJ2-1, with 10 bases identical to TRBD2. The V gene end was trimmed by 3 bases and the J gene end by 7 bases; junction bases not matched to a gene: 4. In germline, CDR1 is SGDLS, CDR2 YYNGEE. CDR3 length: 14 amino acids.